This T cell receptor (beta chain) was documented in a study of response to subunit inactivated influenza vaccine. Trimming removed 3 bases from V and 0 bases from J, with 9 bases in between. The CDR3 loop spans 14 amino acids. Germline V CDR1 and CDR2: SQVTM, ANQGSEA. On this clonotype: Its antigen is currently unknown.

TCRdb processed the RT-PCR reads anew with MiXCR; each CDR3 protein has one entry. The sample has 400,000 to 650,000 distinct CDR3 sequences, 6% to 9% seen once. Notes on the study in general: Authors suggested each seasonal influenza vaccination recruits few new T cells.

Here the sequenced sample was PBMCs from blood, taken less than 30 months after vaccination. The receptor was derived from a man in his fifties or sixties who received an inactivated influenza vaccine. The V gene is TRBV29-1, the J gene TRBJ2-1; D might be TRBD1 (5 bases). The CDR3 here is CSVDWQGSYNEQFF. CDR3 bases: TGCAGCGTTGATTGGCAGGGCTCCTACAATGAGCAGTTCTTC.